One and the same sample provided the 23 T cell receptor beta chains below, sequenced in a study of T cell repertoires in cytomegalovirus infection. These receptors' antigens are unknown. TCRdb re-derived calls from the reads in MiXCR, one entry per CDR3 protein. This table has about 830,000 distinct CDR3 sequences, 32% appearing once. This sample comprised cultured CD8+ T cells from PBMCs, obtained from culture after CMV antigen stimulation. The source is a human donor in good health (CMV status not recorded). Some clones in this sample may be carry-over from other donors' samples.

CDR3 in DNA: TGTGCCAGCAGTTACCCCTCTTCGGCCACTGAAGCTTTCTTT. Protein sequence: CASSYPSSATEAFF. J is TRBJ1-1 and V is TRBV6-2 or TRBV6-3; no clear D gene. The CDR3 is made up of 14 amino acids. The V and J ends lost 2 bases and 4 bases respectively, with 11 bases between them. Looked up from germline, CDR1 is MNHEY and CDR2 is SVGEGT.

This clonotype has only a few counts. The V gene is TRBV5-1, the J gene TRBJ1-3; TRBD1 is a possible D gene (5 bases). Trimming cost V 3 bases and J 0 bases, with 16 bases left between them. CDR3 size: 17 residues. Germline V gene data show CDR1 as SGHRS and CDR2 as YFSETQ. In DNA form, the CDR3 reads TGCGCCAGCAGCTCCAATCCCCAGGGAAGCTCTGGAAACACCATATATTTT. This gives the protein CASSSNPQGSSGNTIYF.

The V and J genes are TRBV6-2 or TRBV6-3 and TRBJ2-1; possibly TRBD1 for D (6 bases). This CDR3 has 12 amino acids. Germline V gives CDR1 MNHEY, CDR2 SVGEGT. The V gene lost 8 bases and the J gene lost 7 bases, with 12 bases spanning the gap. Here the CDR3 DNA reads TGTGCCAGCCCTACAGGGTTGAATGAGCAGTTCTTC. Amino acids: CASPTGLNEQFF.

This clonotype was observed many times. The chain recombines TRBV7-8 with TRBJ2-7; D may be TRBD2 (6 bases). The CDR3 sequence is 14 residues long. Deletions cut 4 bases from V and 1 base from J, with 11 bases between. In germline, CDR1 is SGHVS, CDR2 FQNEAQ. CDR3 loop: CASSSLEGSYEQYF. Written as DNA, the CDR3 is TGTGCCAGCAGCTCATTGGAGGGTTCCTACGAGCAGTACTTC. Full variable domain (missing parts from reference TRBV7-8 and TRBJ2-7): GAGVSQSPRYKVAKRGQDVALRCDPISGHVSLFWYQQALGQGPEFLTYFQNEAQLDKSGLPSDRFFAERPEGSVSTLKIQRTQQEDSAVYLCASSSLEGSYEQYFGPGTRLTVT.

This clonotype was counted a few times. This chain links TRBV12-3 or TRBV12-4 with TRBJ2-1; 9 nucleotides match TRBD2. The CDR3 has 15 residues. The V gene end was trimmed by 6 bases and the J gene end by 5 bases; junction bases not matched to a gene: 8. The CDR3 is CASRLTSGPHNEQFF. The CDR3 DNA reads TGTGCCAGCAGACTCACTAGCGGGCCTCACAATGAGCAGTTCTTC.

The chain links TRBV6-1 to TRBJ2-7, with 10 bases fitting TRBD1. Per the germline V gene, CDR1 is MNHNS and CDR2 is SASEGT. V was pared by 4 bases and J by 2 bases, with 5 bases of the junction left unmatched. The CDR3 totals 15 residues. CDR3 loop: CASSVGTGAPYEQYV. For the CDR3, the DNA is TGTGCCAGCAGTGTAGGGACAGGGGCTCCCTACGAGCAGTACGTC.

This clonotype has more than one count but fewer than ten. This chain joins TRBV6-2 or TRBV6-3 and TRBJ1-5; no clear D gene. There are 16 residues in the CDR3. V lost 6 bases, J lost 0 bases, and 15 bases lay in between. The germline V gene encodes CDR1 MNHEY and CDR2 SVGEGT. The CDR3 here is CASSWERVYSNQPQHF. CDR3 nucleotides: TGTGCCAGCAGCTGGGAGAGGGTTTATAGCAATCAGCCCCAGCATTTT.

The chain carries TRBV27 and TRBJ2-1; TRBD2 might be the D (6 bases). The CDR3 has 16 amino acids. Trimming took off 2 bases at V and 4 bases at J, with 15 bases between the two ends. Per germline, CDR1 MNHEY and CDR2 SMNVEV (reference sequence). The chain's CDR3 is CASSLEGGDPYNEQFF. The CDR3 DNA reads TGTGCCAGCAGTTTAGAAGGCGGGGACCCTTACAATGAGCAGTTCTTC.

V and J are TRBV19 and TRBJ2-1, with 10 positions matching TRBD2. The CDR3 covers 15 residues. From germline, CDR1 is LNHDA and CDR2 SQIVND (reference sequence). V gave up 0 bases and J gave up 12 bases; unmatched junction bases: 8. The CDR3 protein is CASSIDPAGGRRQFF. For the CDR3, the DNA is TGTGCCAGTAGTATAGATCCAGCGGGGGGGCGCCGGCAGTTCTTC.

For this clonotype: This sequence may be a read error, since a much larger clone differs from it by one base. Written as DNA, the CDR3 is TGTACCAGCAGCTTAGATACCGCGGGGGGGACGCGACCCCAAGAGACCCAGTACTTC. Its translation is CTSSLDTAGGTRPQETQYF. This chain joins TRBV7-6 and TRBJ2-5, with 9 bases identical to TRBD2. The CDR3 is 19 residues long. Germline V lookup: CDR1 SGHVS, CDR2 FNYEAQ.

As for this clonotype: This may be a read error: a much more frequent sequence differs by one nucleotide. This sequence joins TRBV7-2 and TRBJ2-1, with 9 positions matching TRBD2. The CDR3 totals 19 residues. V shed 3 bases, J shed 8 bases, and the junction held 20 bases outside the gene matches. Germline values: CDR1 SGHTA, CDR2 FQGNSA. In DNA form, the CDR3 reads TGTGCCAGCAGCTTTGGGGCCCGGGCTAGCGGGGCCCCGGGTTATGAGCAGTTCTTC. Amino acid sequence: CASSFGARASGAPGYEQFF.

This clonotype was counted ten times or more. V is TRBV7-8 and J is TRBJ2-7, with 7 bases matching TRBD1. Trimming took 6 bases from V and 3 from J; bases not matched to a gene: 11. CDR1 is SGHVS, CDR2 FQNEAQ, per germline. This CDR3 has 15 amino acids. The CDR3 here is CASRHRQGLFYEQYV. CDR3 bases: TGTGCCAGCAGACACCGACAGGGTCTGTTCTACGAGCAGTACGTC.

The J gene is TRBJ1-2, the V gene TRBV4-1, with D possibly matching TRBD1 (5 bases). Between the trimmed V and J ends, which lost 1 base and 6 bases, there was a span of 12 bases. CDR3 length: 14 amino acids. The V gene's germline CDR1 is MGHRA and CDR2 YSYEKL. CDR3: CASSQVEGFDGYTF. CDR3 coding DNA: TGCGCCAGCAGCCAAGTGGAGGGGTTCGATGGCTACACCTTC.

The chain is built from TRBV9 and TRBJ2-1, with D perhaps being TRBD1 or TRBD2 (5 bases each). CDR3 length equals 15 residues. CDR1 and CDR2 from the germline V gene are SGDLS and YYNGEE. Trimming removed 0 bases from V and 2 bases from J, with 9 bases in between. The CDR3 protein is CASSVAGTPYNEQFF. DNA of the CDR3: TGTGCCAGCAGCGTAGCCGGGACGCCCTACAATGAGCAGTTCTTC.

The chain employs TRBV27 and TRBJ1-2; no clear D gene. Germline CDR1 MNHEY, CDR2 SMNVEV (reference sequence). V was clipped by 3 bases and J by 7 bases, with 12 bases between them. This CDR3 comprises 13 residues. In DNA form, the CDR3 reads TGTGCCAGCAGTTTCGGCCCTGCTTTTGGCTACACCTTC. It specifies CASSFGPAFGYTF.

Many counts were recorded for this clonotype. The rearrangement links TRBV7-9 to TRBJ1-4; TRBD1 matches at 11 bases. This CDR3 region has 15 residues. Germline CDR1 is SEHNR and CDR2 is FQNEAQ (reference sequence). The V and J ends lost 5 bases and 7 bases, in that order; junction bases with no gene match: 6. In DNA form, the CDR3 reads TGTGCCAGCAGCATCCCGGGACAGGGGGGTGAAAAACTGTTTTTT. Translated: CASSIPGQGGEKLFF. The variable domain in full, with the rest retrieved from reference TRBV7-9 and TRBJ1-4, is DTGVSQNPRHKITKRGQNVTFRCDPISEHNRLYWYRQTLGQGPEFLTYFQNEAQLEKSRLLSDRFSAERPKGSFSTLEIQRTEQGDSAMYLCASSIPGQGGEKLFFGSGTQLSVL.

This clonotype was counted ten times or more. The gene calls are TRBV12-3 or TRBV12-4 and TRBJ1-1, with unresolved D. The CDR3 loop spans 12 amino acids. CDR3 coding DNA: TGTTTCGGCTTTTACATGAACACTGAAGCTTTCTTT. It specifies CFGFYMNTEAFF.

The gene calls are TRBV6-1 and TRBJ2-3, with 7 bases that match TRBD2. With 5 bases clipped from V and 5 bases from J, the junction kept 7 bases outside the gene matches. This CDR3 spans 14 amino acids. The germline V gene has CDR1 MNHNS and CDR2 SASEGT. The CDR3 sequence is CASSRAGEEDTQYF. CDR3 nucleotides: TGTGCCAGCAGTCGGGCGGGGGAGGAAGATACGCAGTATTTT.

This chain joins TRBV6-2 or TRBV6-3 and TRBJ1-1, with D possibly matching TRBD1 (5 bases). The CDR3 spans 15 residues. Germline V CDR1 and CDR2: MNHEY, SVGEGT. Trimming took off 2 bases at V and 4 bases at J, with 14 bases between the two ends. The CDR3 reads CASSYGLGGGTEAFF. The DNA of the CDR3 is TGTGCCAGCAGTTACGGTCTCGGGGGAGGCACTGAAGCTTTCTTT.

The chain has TRBV7-4 and TRBJ1-2; 7 bases align to TRBD1. V lost 5 bases to trimming and J lost 0 bases; unmatched junction nucleotides: 9. Germline lookup yields CDR1 SGHVT and CDR2 SQSDAQ. The CDR3 length is 16 residues. Here the CDR3 reads CASSPLKGTANYGYTF. In nucleotides, the CDR3 is TGTGCCAGCAGCCCCTTAAAAGGGACAGCTAACTATGGCTACACCTTC. The entire variable domain, with the rest obtained from reference TRBV7-4 and TRBJ1-2, is as follows: GAGVSQSPRYKVAKRGRDVALRCDSISGHVTLYWYRQTLGQGSEVLTYSQSDAQRDKSGRPSGRFSAERPERSVSTLKIQRTEQGDSAVYLCASSPLKGTANYGYTFGSGTRLTVV.

The CDR3 sequence: CASSQWGTEYNEQFF. The CDR3 bases are TGTGCCAGCAGCCAGTGGGGGACTGAGTACAATGAGCAGTTCTTC. The rearrangement links TRBV9 to TRBJ2-1, with D maybe TRBD2 (6 bases). Trimming removed 4 bases at V and 4 bases at J, with 15 bases between. Germline CDR1 SGDLS, CDR2 YYNGEE. The CDR3 has 15 residues.

This clonotype was counted a few times. The CDR3 loop reads CASSFFFSYNEQFF. CDR3 nucleotides: TGTGCCAGCAGTTTCTTCTTTTCCTACAATGAGCAGTTCTTC. This chain uses TRBV27 with TRBJ2-1; D is unresolved. Looked up from germline, CDR1 is MNHEY and CDR2 is SMNVEV (reference sequence). CDR3 size: 14 residues. Trimming pared 3 bases from V and 1 base from J, leaving 7 bases between.

This clonotype was counted many times. The chain links TRBV7-6 to TRBJ1-5, with D possibly being TRBD1 (5 bases). This CDR3 is built from 15 residues. CDR1 and CDR2 (germline): SGHVS, FNYEAQ. V lost 2 bases to trimming and J lost 3 bases, with 11 bases between them. The CDR3 bases are TGTGCCAGCAGCTTATCAGACAGCCCCAATCAGCCCCAGCATTTT. It translates to CASSLSDSPNQPQHF.